Sequencing of this T cell receptor beta chain was carried out in a study of cytomegalovirus exposure and HLA in healthy donors. Broader study findings: Cytomegalovirus association was assigned to around 150 TCR beta chains. By HLA locus, TCR association rates varied in a later analysis, with DRB1 showing the most and HLA-C the fewest. In a later analysis, around 18,000 TCR beta sequences were associated with HLA alleles at 0.05 false discovery rate.

The PCR used 60 Vbeta and 13 Jbeta primers. Assay: immunoSEQ multiplex PCR; the TCRdb copy retains only in-frame clones and omits some. The data contain roughly 120,000 clones, approximately 58% of them singletons. A word on this clone: The antigen is not known.

Regarding donors, all were healthy bone marrow donors. Germline V gene data show CDR1 as SGHDT and CDR2 as YYEEEE. The ends lost 4 bases at V and 5 bases at J; junction bases unmatched: 5. This CDR3 spans 15 amino acids. This clonotype originated in a woman between 25 and 40 years old in good health and CMV-seronegative. Sequencing was performed on PBMCs. The J gene is TRBJ2-5, the V gene TRBV5-6; 13 bases match TRBD2. This CDR3 reads CASSIGLAGVETQYF. CDR3 coding DNA: TGTGCCAGCAGCATAGGACTAGCGGGAGTTGAGACCCAGTACTTC.